This T cell receptor beta chain was obtained from a study of molecular identifiers for immune sequencing clone quantification listed by TCRdb under 2018. Study-wide context: For a replicate experiment, RNA from roughly 20,000 or 100,000 naive CD8 T cells was divided into five aliquots, of which four were sequenced. The study was a methods study using CD8 T cells to benchmark molecular-identifier clustering-based TCR repertoire sequencing (MIDCIRS) and TCR RNA copy counting.

This clonotype was seen many times. The antigen it recognizes is unknown. No qualities accompany the bases; no much larger clone lies one base away. What the research found in general, with its limitations: When barcode sub-clustering was not used, chimeric consensus sequences inflated TCR diversity, with chimeras reaching as high as 47%. The naive libraries included spiked-in Jurkat TCR RNA (over nine copies' worth), and this RNA is not part of the donor repertoire. Highly expanded clone sizes could be underestimated if identical TCR molecules share a barcode. Modeling gave about 3 recovered TCR RNA copies per cell versus about 10 by digital PCR, implying around 33% capture efficiency. In CMV-specific effector cells, clones with more than 20 RNA copies contained over 98% of molecules, whereas in naive cells such clones contained under 1% of molecules. Even against a background of 750,000 to 1,000,000 naive CD8 T cells, spiked-in Jurkat TCR RNA amounting to a single cell's worth was reported to be detectable.

Libraries of naive CD8 T cells were generated from roughly 21,000 to 960,000 sorted cells, with 10%, 30% or 50% of the purified RNA used. Naive CD8 T cells were FACS-sorted as CD8+CD4-CCR7+CD45RA+ on a BD FACSAria II into RLT Plus buffer. Ten to eleven TCR copies' worth of Jurkat RNA were spiked into 20,000-1,000,000 naive CD8 T cell samples to test detection sensitivity. Enrichment of CD8 T cells was done with RosetteSep CD8+ T Cell Enrichment Cocktail plus Ficoll-Paque, and ACK red cell lysis came afterward. The germline V gene encodes CDR1 MNHEY and CDR2 SVGAGI. The junction shows trimming of 3 bases on V and 0 bases on J, plus 9 bases between the germline ends. Spanning cysteine to phenylalanine, the CDR3 consists of 15 amino acids. Only the CDR3 part of the read is kept: 45 bases, read in frame from the first base. Receptors were amplified or captured by PCR. Sequencing was carried out with an Illumina HiSeq 4000. Bulk TCR libraries were made following a previously described method, with the TCR primers given in Table S5. Purification of total RNA was performed with the Qiagen AllPrep DNA/RNA kit. Before analysis, reads from multiple sequencing runs of one library were combined. In the paper's pipeline: Reads were retained only if an exact TCR constant sequence was present, and the retained reads were trimmed to 150 nt and grouped according to their 12-nt molecular barcodes. Reads in each barcode group were sub-clustered using a 15% Levenshtein threshold, and a quality-weighted consensus sequence was built for each RNA molecule. Non-functional sequences were filtered out, along with any lower-count sequence sitting one edit away from another sequence. On the basis of fitting two negative binomial distributions, barcode sub-clusters with fewer than 20% of the maximum read count were discarded. The public reads were reanalyzed by TCRdb: fastp trimming at Q25, MiXCR alignment, in-frame beta chains only. Identical CDR3 proteins give one entry, which carries the most common genes and DNA. The V and J calls here are based on TCRdb, not the publication. This sample lists about 640,000 distinct CDR3 sequences; 20% were detected once. 0.85% of the sample rests with the top ten.

The receptor comes from a human donor in good health. Some libraries in this study had Jurkat cell RNA spiked in. Recombination connected TRBV6-5 to TRBJ2-1; possibly the D gene is TRBD1, per 6 matching bases. Specimen: naive CD8+ T cells from blood, with Jurkat cell RNA spiked in. What this sample's cell subset or site label stands for: FACS-sorted CD8+CD4-CCR7+CD45RA+ naive T cells. In nucleotide form, the sequence is TGTGCCAGCAGTTATGGACAGAGCTCCTACAATGAGCAGTTCTTC. Translated, this is CASSYGQSSYNEQFF.